The rows below give T cell receptor beta chains drawn from one sample of a study of cytomegalovirus exposure and HLA in healthy donors. The assay was immunoSEQ multiplex PCR, and TCRdb's table has in-frame clones only and misses some. The sample has 130,000 to 150,000 clones, nearly 80% seen once. The sample taken for sequencing was PBMCs. The source is a male donor in good health and CMV-seronegative. Both conserved end residues are trimmed from each CDR3. A D gene is named only where the DNA matches it firmly. The size of a clone is reported for some rows only, either as once, few or many, or as a class for expanded clones.

clone_size	v_call	cdr3_length	d_call	j_call	cdr3_aa
once	TRBV7-2	13	TRBD2	TRBJ2-1	ASSFTGTIYNEQF
few	TRBV7-2	10	NA	TRBJ2-5	ASSGRRETQY
once	TRBV15	14	TRBD2	TRBJ2-2	ATSRDRSGRTGELF
NA	TRBV5-6	10	NA	TRBJ2-7	ASSLGGSEQY
NA	TRBV7-9	14	TRBD2	TRBJ2-2	SSSPLSGKNTGELF
NA	TRBV27	11	NA	TRBJ2-7	ASRPTRAYEQY
NA	TRBV6-6	13	TRBD1	TRBJ1-6	ASRSGTEYNSPLH
NA	TRBV18	13	TRBD2	TRBJ2-7	ASSRTSGSSYEQY
NA	TRBV19	10	NA	TRBJ2-1	ASSRATDEQF
NA	TRBV6-4	14	NA	TRBJ1-1	ASTDLTSRGDTEAF
NA	TRBV19	16	TRBD1	TRBJ1-5	ASSIGGPPGQTHQPQH
NA	TRBV25-1	13	TRBD1	TRBJ2-3	ASSDPGGSGDTQY
NA	TRBV7-3	12	TRBD1	TRBJ1-1	ASSATGANTEAF
NA	TRBV7-8	14	TRBD1	TRBJ2-5	ASSLGSPGGLETQY
NA	TRBV7-2	12	NA	TRBJ2-7	ASSTQGPSYEQY
NA	TRBV2	9	NA	TRBJ1-5	ASSLNQPQH
NA	TRBV7-2	11	NA	TRBJ1-1	ASSLGRNTEAF
NA	TRBV18	14	NA	TRBJ1-1	ASSPLETRTGGEAF
NA	TRBV6-1	13	TRBD1	TRBJ1-1	ASRGTGKGLTEAF
NA	TRBV19	9	NA	TRBJ2-7	ASSTAYEQY
few	TRBV7-8	11	NA	TRBJ1-5	ASSSGVGQPQH
NA	TRBV19	12	TRBD1	TRBJ1-2	ASSIDEGAGGYT
NA	TRBV30	11	NA	TRBJ2-5	AWSVQGGETQY
NA	TRBV7-8	12	NA	TRBJ2-2	ASSPDFITGELF
NA	TRBV7-3	13	TRBD2	TRBJ2-1	ASSRLAALHNEQF
NA	TRBV7-6	14	TRBD2	TRBJ2-5	ASSQGLAEKQETQY
NA	TRBV7-9	16	TRBD1	TRBJ2-3	ASSLARIGQDHTDTQY
once	TRBV30	13	TRBD1	TRBJ2-3	AWSRGGQGAVTQY
NA	TRBV28	11	NA	TRBJ1-1	ASSFDLGVGAF
NA	TRBV7-2	12	TRBD1	TRBJ1-2	ASSFDRDNYGYT
NA	TRBV18	12	NA	TRBJ1-2	ASSPERQQRGYT
NA	TRBV11-2	14	TRBD1	TRBJ1-2	ASSLVVGQANYGYT
NA	TRBV5-1	12	TRBD2	TRBJ2-7	ASSAGGGSYEQY
NA	TRBV6-5	13	NA	TRBJ1-5	ASSPGTAPNQPQH
NA	TRBV19	12	NA	TRBJ1-2	ASTAPNRVGGYT
NA	TRBV25-1	14	TRBD2	TRBJ2-2	ASRETVGGYTGELF
NA	TRBV7-2	14	NA	TRBJ1-5	ASSLVSSVGNQPQH
few	TRBV11-2	11	NA	TRBJ1-1	ASSLAVNTEAF
NA	TRBV9	13	NA	TRBJ1-2	ASSVGLEGGISYT
NA	TRBV5-1	14	TRBD1	TRBJ2-3	ASSREGQGSTDTQY
NA	TRBV7-3	13	TRBD2	TRBJ2-1	ASSRRRGGGNEQF
once	TRBV6-4	13	TRBD2	TRBJ2-3	ASTRTSGSTDTQY
NA	TRBV19	12	TRBD1	TRBJ1-2	ASSGQGARYGYT
NA	TRBV10-3	12	NA	TRBJ2-3	AISESGAGDTQY
NA	TRBV5-4	15	TRBD2	TRBJ2-3	ASSSGTSGTYTDTQY
few	TRBV30	11	TRBD2	TRBJ2-1	AWSPGLRDEQF
NA	TRBV12-5	18	TRBD1	TRBJ1-1	ASGLPLLQGARWTNTEAF
few	TRBV7-9	14	NA	TRBJ1-4	SSSPPGLLGGEKLF
few	TRBV2	13	TRBD2	TRBJ2-5	ASSEAASGRETQY
NA	TRBV6-1	13	TRBD1	TRBJ1-1	ASSDPGGTNTEAF
NA	TRBV25-1	13	NA	TRBJ2-5	ASSERTGLQETQY
NA	TRBV4-3	12	NA	TRBJ1-5	ASSQGLLNQPQH
NA	TRBV11-1	13	TRBD1	TRBJ2-1	ASSGRGQGADEQF
NA	TRBV9	14	TRBD2	TRBJ2-3	ASSVAGSGGQDTQY
once	TRBV2	13	TRBD1	TRBJ1-2	ASSEARQGIYGYT